This entry describes one T cell receptor (beta chain). Its antigen is unknown. Primed by a sample-barcoded 5' primer and a J-beta primer mix, a second PCR proceeded for roughly 6 to 12 cycles. TCRdb independently ran MiXCR on the 5' RACE reads; one entry per CDR3 protein. The table records fewer than 900,000 distinct CDR3 sequences, roughly 41% of them present only once. The sample originates from a study of blood T cells in healthy people across ages. CDR3 length: 16 amino acids. V was clipped by 0 bases and J by 9 bases, with 21 bases between them. Per the germline V gene, CDR1 is MGHRA and CDR2 is YSYEKL. Study outcomes and limitations: Higher naive T cell percentage went strongly together with higher TCR beta diversity.

The TCR comes from a woman aged 55-69 years in good health. The genes are TRBV4-1 and TRBJ2-7; a possible D gene is TRBD1 (6 bases). The sequencing sample was made of blood. The CDR3 sequence: CASSQDGPGDGDGQYF. The DNA for the CDR3 is TGCGCCAGCAGCCAAGATGGGCCAGGGGATGGGGACGGGCAGTACTTC.